The sequence of this T cell receptor (beta chain) was determined in a study of T cells in Graves' hyperthyroidism and ophthalmopathy. The hyperthyroidism was newly diagnosed and had lasted under 2 months; the patients were aged 18 to 65. PBMCs were obtained from over 8.5 ml fresh peripheral blood. This clonotype was detected ten times or more. What it recognizes is unknown. Between the trimmed V and J ends, which lost 6 bases and 2 bases, there was a span of 13 bases. CDR1 SEHNR and CDR2 FQNEAQ come from the germline V gene (reference sequence). This CDR3 has 14 amino acids. Overall study findings and caveats: Before onset, ophthalmopathy was predicted by the model a median about 6.2 months earlier.

The TCR beta CDR3 regions underwent amplification using RNA transcripts as the source. First-round RT-PCR of the TCR CDR3 relied on the HTBI primer set. In TCRdb, the multiplex PCR reads were re-called with MiXCR into one record per CDR3 protein. The sample has about 180,000 distinct CDR3 sequences; more than 15% are singletons. The TCR sequence derives from a woman aged 45-65 years with Graves' hyperthyroidism. The gene calls are TRBV7-9 and TRBJ2-5; weak D call: TRBD2 (5 bases). The sample comprised blood. The CDR3 loop is CASSPRGVQETQYF. The CDR3 nucleotides read TGTGCCAGCAGTCCCCGGGGAGTACAAGAGACCCAGTACTTC.